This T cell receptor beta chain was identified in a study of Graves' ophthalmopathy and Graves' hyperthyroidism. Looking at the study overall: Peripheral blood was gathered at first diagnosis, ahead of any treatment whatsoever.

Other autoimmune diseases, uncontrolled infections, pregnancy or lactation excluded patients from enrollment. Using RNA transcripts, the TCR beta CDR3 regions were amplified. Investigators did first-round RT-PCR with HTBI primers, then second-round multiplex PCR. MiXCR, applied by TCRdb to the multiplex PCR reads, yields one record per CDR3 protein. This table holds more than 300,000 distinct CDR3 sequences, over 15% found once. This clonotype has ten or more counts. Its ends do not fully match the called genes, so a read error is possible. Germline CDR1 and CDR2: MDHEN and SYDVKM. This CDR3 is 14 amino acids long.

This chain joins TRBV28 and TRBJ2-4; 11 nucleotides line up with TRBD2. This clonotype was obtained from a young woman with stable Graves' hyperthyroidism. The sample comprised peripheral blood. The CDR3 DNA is TGTGCCAGCTTAGCGGGGGGGCCCCAAAACATTAAGTACTTC. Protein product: CASLAGGPQNIKYF.